A single TCR beta chain is shown here with its context. What it binds is unknown. The germline gives CDR1 GTSNPN, CDR2 SVGIG (reference sequence). Between the trimmed V and J ends, which lost 4 bases and 0 bases, there was a span of 9 bases. This CDR3 contains 13 residues. Clones were read by immunoSEQ multiplex PCR, and TCRdb kept only the in-frame ones, dropping some. The data contain approximately 2,500 clones, around 26% of them singletons. This entry belongs to a study of T cells in localized non-small cell lung cancer. Broader study findings: Only one tumor region went through sequencing, so heterogeneity may still be there. Among the top 100 tumor clones, a median around 62 appeared in adjacent lung. Overall survival was longer when the density of T cells in the blood was higher. Adjacent uninvolved lung tissue had the highest T cell clonality, exceeding tumor.

Sequences were derived from lung tumor tissue, sampled before any cancer treatment. This receptor was obtained from a male donor aged 60 or over with stage II squamous cell lung carcinoma. The chain uses TRBV30 and TRBJ1-1; weak D call: TRBD1 (6 bases). This chain's CDR3 is CAWNRDLNTEAFF. DNA for the CDR3: TGTGCCTGGAACAGGGACCTGAACACTGAAGCTTTCTTT.